The clone carrying this TCR beta chain was counted many times. This entry belongs to a study of identical twins. CDR1 is DFQATT, CDR2 SNEGSKA, per germline (reference sequence). This CDR3 comprises 16 residues. Trimming cost V 0 bases and J 3 bases, with 14 bases left between them. Using its own MiXCR run on the 5' RACE reads, TCRdb lists one record per CDR3 protein. The table has a few hundred thousand distinct CDR3 sequences, 9.6% seen once. These data also featured in a second study, about yellow fever vaccine responses in identical twins.

Sequenced material: PBMCs. This clonotype was obtained from a woman aged 18-35 years in good health. The genes are TRBV20-1 and TRBJ1-4; D may be TRBD1 (5 bases). CDR3 bases: TGCAGTGCTAGAGATGCGAGCGGGGGAGCTAATGAAAAACTGTTTTTT. Its protein is CSARDASGGANEKLFF.